The clone carrying this T cell receptor beta chain was found many times. Its antigen is undetermined. This sample was taken from a study of T-cell reconstitution after alpha-beta-depleted transplantation in children. The V end was cut by 6 bases, the J end by 5 bases, with 17 bases between. Germline-derived CDR1 and CDR2 are MNHNS and SASEGT. CDR3 length: 15 amino acids. Unique molecular identifiers featured in how the TCRbeta library was prepared. TCRdb reprocessed the PCR reads with MiXCR, giving one entry per CDR3 protein. The table shows about 220,000 distinct CDR3 sequences, with roughly a sixth occurring only once. Study-wide findings and caveats: In patients about two months after transplant, alpha-beta T cells reportedly arose from several hundred expanded graft clones. By one year post-transplant, T-cell counts and diversity largely arose from T cells that were newly produced. Elevated TCRbeta diversity at day 60 was traced, in some patients, to surviving recipient T cells and thymic progenitors.

The sequence was obtained from a male patient between 2 and 9 years old who had a stem cell transplant for acute lymphoblastic leukemia, so the T cells may come from the graft donor. This sample comprised PBMCs, mostly from graft donor cells, obtained 360 days after TCRalphabeta/CD19-depleted stem cell transplant. This sequence joins TRBV6-1 and TRBJ1-5, with D possibly matching TRBD1 (5 bases). The CDR3 region has the DNA TGTGCCAGCAGGAAGTCGGGGGTCGGGGATCAGCCCCAGCATTTT. Its protein product is CASRKSGVGDQPQHF.